A selection of T cell receptor beta chains follows, all from one sample in a study of PD-1 blockade in classical Hodgkin lymphoma. Sequencing was performed with immunoSEQ multiplex PCR; in TCRdb, only in-frame clones are kept and a portion is missing. There are more than 90,000 clones in the sample; roughly 91% occur only once, and about 6.4% lies in the top ten. The sequenced sample was peripheral blood mononuclear cells (PBMCs), obtained before the second cycle of nivolumab. The receptors here all came from a human donor with classical Hodgkin lymphoma. The CDR3 runs from the conserved cysteine through the conserved F or W. The D gene is left open where the match is weak. Clone size is shown for a subset of rows, as once, few, many or a class of expanded clone.

D gene	V gene	J gene	clone size	CDR3 DNA	CDR3 protein
TRBD2	TRBV29-1	TRBJ2-1	.	TGCAGCGTTGAAGGAGAGACTAGCGGGGGCACAAGTGAGCAGTTCTTC	CSVEGETSGGTSEQFF
TRBD1	TRBV6-6	TRBJ1-4	.	TGTGCCAGCAGCCAAGGACAGGGTAATGAAAAACTGTTTTTT	CASSQGQGNEKLFF
TRBD2	TRBV10-3	TRBJ2-5	.	TGTGCCATCAGCCACCCCAGCGGGGTGGTTCAAGAGACCCAGTACTTC	CAISHPSGVVQETQYF
.	TRBV6-1	TRBJ1-1	once	TGTGCCAGCAGTCTAAGGAGGGGAGGGGGTACTGAAGCTTTCTTT	CASSLRRGGGTEAFF
.	TRBV11-2	TRBJ1-2	few	TGTGCCAGCAGCCCCCTGCGAGACGTGGGCTACACCTTC	CASSPLRDVGYTF
.	TRBV18	TRBJ2-7	.	TGTGCCAGCTCACCATCAAACAGGTTACCCTACGAGCAGTACTTC	CASSPSNRLPYEQYF
TRBD2	TRBV4-3	TRBJ2-3	.	TGCGCCAGCAGCCAAGAGATAGCGGGGGGGCCGGATACGCAGTATTTT	CASSQEIAGGPDTQYF
.	TRBV30	TRBJ1-5	few	TGTGCCTGGGGTGCCTTGGGGCAGCCCCAGCATTTT	CAWGALGQPQHF
TRBD1	TRBV12-5	TRBJ1-3	once	TGTGCTAGGCTAAAGACAGGGGCTGGAAACACCATATATTTT	CARLKTGAGNTIYF
TRBD1	TRBV2	TRBJ2-3	.	TGTGCCAGTCAGCCGGGACAGGGACGAGATACGCAGTATTTT	CASQPGQGRDTQYF
.	TRBV15	TRBJ2-5	.	TGTGCCACCAGCAGAGATCAGGGCCCCCAAGAGACCCAGTACTTC	CATSRDQGPQETQYF
.	TRBV29-1	TRBJ2-3	.	TGCAGCGTTCCCCCTAAGGGGGGGGCCACAGATACGCAGTATTTT	CSVPPKGGATDTQYF
TRBD2	TRBV30	TRBJ2-4	.	TGTGCCTGGGAGGGAGGGGAGAACATTCAGTACTTC	CAWEGGENIQYF
.	TRBV20-1	TRBJ2-7	.	TGCAGTCTCCCCAACTCCTACGAGCAGTACTTC	CSLPNSYEQYF
.	TRBV6-1	TRBJ1-1	.	TGTGCCAGCAGTGACGAGGGGTCTAACACTGAAGCTTTCTTT	CASSDEGSNTEAFF
.	TRBV9	TRBJ2-5	.	TGTGCCAGCAGCGTAGAAGGAGGCGGGCGGACCCAGTACTTC	CASSVEGGGRTQYF
.	TRBV6-6	TRBJ2-5	few	TGTGCCAGCACCTATGGGCCGTTCCAAGAGACCCAGTACTTC	CASTYGPFQETQYF
TRBD2	TRBV2	TRBJ2-1	.	TGTGCCAGCAGTGTGCTAGGTCGGGGGACTAGCGGGAATAGCTCCTACAATGAGCAGTTCTTC	CASSVLGRGTSGNSSYNEQFF
.	TRBV29-1	TRBJ2-5	.	TGCAGCGTTGAAGTAGGGGAGGAGACCCAGTACTTC	CSVEVGEETQYF
.	TRBV7-6	TRBJ2-3	.	TGTGCCAGCAGGGGTCAGTCCACAGATACGCAGTATTTT	CASRGQSTDTQYF
.	TRBV10-3	TRBJ1-1	.	TGTGCCATCAGTGATAGGCAGACGAACACTGAAGCTTTCTTT	CAISDRQTNTEAFF
.	TRBV18	TRBJ2-7	.	TGTGCCAGCTCAGCGGGACCCTCCTACGAGCAGTACTTC	CASSAGPSYEQYF
.	TRBV6-5	TRBJ2-3	.	TGTGCCAGCAGTGAAATGCTCTTAACAGATACGCAGTATTTT	CASSEMLLTDTQYF
.	TRBV7-9	TRBJ2-7	.	TGTGCCAGCAGCGAAACACAGGGATTCCCCTACGAGCAGTACTTC	CASSETQGFPYEQYF
.	TRBV29-1	TRBJ1-2	.	TGCAGCGGCGGGGAGCAGGCGACGAACTATGGCTACACCTTC	CSGGEQATNYGYTF
.	TRBV19	TRBJ2-7	.	TGTGCCAGTAGTATGGGGGCATCCGCATCCTACGAGCAGTACTTC	CASSMGASASYEQYF
.	TRBV7-2	TRBJ1-2	.	TGTGCCAGCAGCTCGCCGTTGGGGGTAGGGGCGCCTAACTATGGCTACACCTTC	CASSSPLGVGAPNYGYTF
TRBD2	TRBV30	TRBJ2-1	.	TGTGCCTGGAGCGCGGGACTAGCGGGCTCCGATGAGCAGTTCTTC	CAWSAGLAGSDEQFF
.	TRBV5-4	TRBJ1-2	few	TGTGCCAGCAGCTTGGTAGGGGCTCTTGGCTACACCTTC	CASSLVGALGYTF
.	TRBV30	TRBJ1-3	.	TGTGCCTGGAGTCGGGAAAACACCATATATTTT	CAWSRENTIYF
.	TRBV28	TRBJ1-2	once	TGTGCCAGCAGTTTCGGGCAGGTAGACTATGGCTACACCTTC	CASSFGQVDYGYTF
.	TRBV6-5	TRBJ1-2	.	TGTGCCAGCAGCCGCCGGGGTGGAGGCTACACCTTC	CASSRRGGGYTF
TRBD2	TRBV6-5	TRBJ2-1	.	TGTGCCAGCAGTTACTCACCTAGCGGAACCAATGAGCAGTTCTTC	CASSYSPSGTNEQFF
TRBD1	TRBV27	TRBJ2-7	.	TGTGCCAGCAGTTCGACCGGGACAGGGTCCTACGAGCAGTACTTC	CASSSTGTGSYEQYF
TRBD1	TRBV5-4	TRBJ1-2	.	TGTGCCAGCAGCGAAGAACAGGGGAACTATGGCTACACCTTC	CASSEEQGNYGYTF
.	TRBV9	TRBJ2-3	.	TGTGCCAGCAGCCCTGGGACGCGCGCTGATACGCAGTATTTT	CASSPGTRADTQYF
TRBD2	TRBV5-8	TRBJ2-1	once	TGTGCCAGCAGCGTTTGGACGGGGGGGAGTAGCTCCTACAATGAGCAGTTCTTC	CASSVWTGGSSSYNEQFF
.	TRBV30	TRBJ2-3	.	TGTGCCTGGACTAGCTGGGCAGATACGCAGTATTTT	CAWTSWADTQYF
TRBD1	TRBV30	TRBJ1-6	.	TGTGCCTGGAGTCCCGCCCGGTCTTATAAGGGACAGGGGGGATCACCCCTCCACTTT	CAWSPARSYKGQGGSPLHF
.	TRBV7-2	TRBJ2-3	.	TGTGCCAGCAGCTTAGCGTACTACAGCACAGATACGCAGTATTTT	CASSLAYYSTDTQYF
TRBD1	TRBV18	TRBJ1-2	.	TGTGCCAGCTCGGGACAGGCCCTTCCCTATGGCTACACCTTC	CASSGQALPYGYTF
.	TRBV6-6	TRBJ2-7	once	TGTGCCAGCAGCGGACAGACAAGCTCCTACGAGCAGTACTTC	CASSGQTSSYEQYF
.	TRBV6-1	TRBJ2-3	.	TGTGCCAGCAGTGAAACAACGGCGCGAGGTACGCAGTATTTT	CASSETTARGTQYF
TRBD1	TRBV28	TRBJ2-5	.	TGTGCCAGCAGTTTGACAGGGTTTCAAGAGACCCAGTACTTC	CASSLTGFQETQYF
TRBD1	TRBV14	TRBJ2-7	.	TGTGCCAGCAGCGGACGGACAGGGGGCTACGAGCAGTACTTC	CASSGRTGGYEQYF
.	TRBV7-9	TRBJ1-1	.	TGTGCCAGCAGCTCATGGACGGGGAACACTGAAGCTTTCTTT	CASSSWTGNTEAFF
.	TRBV11-2	TRBJ2-6	once	TGTGCCAGCAGCTCCGTTTGGACAGCGGCCTCTGGGGCCAACGTCCTGACTTTC	CASSSVWTAASGANVLTF
.	TRBV6-4	TRBJ2-2	.	TGTGCCAGCAGCGGCGGAGACAACACCGGGGAGCTGTTTTTT	CASSGGDNTGELFF
.	TRBV9	TRBJ2-4	.	TGTGCCAGCAGCGACGGGGGTCTAGCCAAAAACATTCAGTACTTC	CASSDGGLAKNIQYF
.	TRBV6-6	TRBJ2-7	.	TGTGCCAGCAGTAACCGACGGCAGTACTTC	CASSNRRQYF
.	TRBV9	TRBJ2-1	.	TGTGCCAGCAGCGTAACCAGCAGGACAGCATACAATGAGCAGTTCTTC	CASSVTSRTAYNEQFF
TRBD1	TRBV11-3	TRBJ1-2	.	TGTGCCAGCAGCCTACGGGACAGGACTTATGGCTACACCTTC	CASSLRDRTYGYTF
.	TRBV7-9	TRBJ2-2	once	TGTGCCAGCACTAACCCCGGGACAACGAACACCGGGGAGCTGTTTTTT	CASTNPGTTNTGELFF
TRBD1	TRBV5-1	TRBJ1-1	.	TGCGCCAGCAGCTTCACAGGGGACACTGAAGCTTTCTTT	CASSFTGDTEAFF